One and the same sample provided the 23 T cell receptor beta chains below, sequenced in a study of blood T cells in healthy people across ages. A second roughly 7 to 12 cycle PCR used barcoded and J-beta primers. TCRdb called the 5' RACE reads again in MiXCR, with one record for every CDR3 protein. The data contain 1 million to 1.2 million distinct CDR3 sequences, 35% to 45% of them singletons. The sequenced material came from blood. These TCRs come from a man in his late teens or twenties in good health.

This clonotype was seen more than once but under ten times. The CDR3 here is CASSFGPIGGANVLTF. For the CDR3, the DNA is TGTGCCAGCAGCTTCGGGCCTATTGGTGGGGCCAACGTCCTGACTTTC. This chain links TRBV13 with TRBJ2-6; D gene ambiguous. Germline V gene sequence: CDR1 PRHDT, CDR2 FYEKMQ (reference sequence). CDR3 length equals 16 residues. Trimming cost V 3 bases and J 3 bases, with 12 bases left between them.

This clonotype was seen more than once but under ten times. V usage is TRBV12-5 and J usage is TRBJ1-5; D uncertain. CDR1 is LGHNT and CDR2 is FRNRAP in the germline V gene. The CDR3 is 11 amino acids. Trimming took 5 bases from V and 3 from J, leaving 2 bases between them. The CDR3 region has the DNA TGTGCTAGTGGTCACAATCAGCCCCAGCATTTT. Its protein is CASGHNQPQHF.

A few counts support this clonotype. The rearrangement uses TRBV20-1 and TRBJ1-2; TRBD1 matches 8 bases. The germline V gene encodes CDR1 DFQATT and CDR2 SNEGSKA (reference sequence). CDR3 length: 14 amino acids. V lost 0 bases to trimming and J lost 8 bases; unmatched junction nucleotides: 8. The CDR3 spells CSAREGQGFGGYTF. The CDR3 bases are TGCAGTGCTAGAGAAGGACAGGGATTTGGGGGCTACACCTTC.

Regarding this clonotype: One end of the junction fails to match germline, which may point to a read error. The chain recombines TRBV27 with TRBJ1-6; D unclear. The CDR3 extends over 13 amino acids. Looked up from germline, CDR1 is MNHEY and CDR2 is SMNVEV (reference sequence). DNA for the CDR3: TGTGTCAGCAGTTTATCGTCACTTTCACCCCTCCACTTT. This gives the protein CVSSLSSLSPLHF.

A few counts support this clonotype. DNA of the CDR3: TGTGCCAGCAGCTTAGCTTATTCAGGGAACGACTATGGCTACACCTTC. Translation: CASSLAYSGNDYGYTF. This rearrangement joins TRBV7-8 to TRBJ1-2, with a tentative D call TRBD1 (5 bases). CDR3 length: 16 amino acids. V was clipped by 0 bases and J by 3 bases, with 14 bases between them. Germline V gene data show CDR1 as SGHVS and CDR2 as FQNEAQ.

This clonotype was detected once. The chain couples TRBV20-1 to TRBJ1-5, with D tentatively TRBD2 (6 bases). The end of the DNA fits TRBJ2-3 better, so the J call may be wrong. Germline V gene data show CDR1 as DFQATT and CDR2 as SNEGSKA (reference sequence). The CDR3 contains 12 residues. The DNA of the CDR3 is TGCAGTGCTTCCCGGGGGAGACAGCCCCAGTATTTT. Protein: CSASRGRQPQYF.

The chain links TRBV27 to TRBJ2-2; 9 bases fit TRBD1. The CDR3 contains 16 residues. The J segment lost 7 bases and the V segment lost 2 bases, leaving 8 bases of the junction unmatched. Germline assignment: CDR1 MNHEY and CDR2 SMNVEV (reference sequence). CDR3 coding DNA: TGTGCCAGCAGTTTAACCGGGACAGGGCTGTACGGGGAGCTGTTTTTT. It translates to CASSLTGTGLYGELFF.

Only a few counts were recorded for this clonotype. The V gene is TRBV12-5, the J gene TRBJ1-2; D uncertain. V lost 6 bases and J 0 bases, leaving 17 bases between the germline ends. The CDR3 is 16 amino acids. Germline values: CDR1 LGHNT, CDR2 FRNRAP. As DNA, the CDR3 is TGTGCTAGTGGCCTCGGAGGACGGGAAGCTAACTATGGCTACACCTTC. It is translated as CASGLGGREANYGYTF.

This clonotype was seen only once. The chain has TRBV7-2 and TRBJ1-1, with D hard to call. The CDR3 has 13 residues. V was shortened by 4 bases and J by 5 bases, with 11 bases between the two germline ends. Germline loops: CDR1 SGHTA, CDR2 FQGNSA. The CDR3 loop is CASSSPAGTEAFF. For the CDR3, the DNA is TGTGCCAGCAGCTCCCCAGCGGGGACTGAAGCTTTCTTT.

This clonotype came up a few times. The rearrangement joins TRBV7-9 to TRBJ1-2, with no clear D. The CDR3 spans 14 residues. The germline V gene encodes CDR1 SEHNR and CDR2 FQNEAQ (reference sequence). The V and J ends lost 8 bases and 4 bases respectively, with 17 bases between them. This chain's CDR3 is CASSLATRSYGYTF. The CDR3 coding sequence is TGTGCCAGCTCCCTGGCAACCCGATCCTATGGCTACACCTTC.

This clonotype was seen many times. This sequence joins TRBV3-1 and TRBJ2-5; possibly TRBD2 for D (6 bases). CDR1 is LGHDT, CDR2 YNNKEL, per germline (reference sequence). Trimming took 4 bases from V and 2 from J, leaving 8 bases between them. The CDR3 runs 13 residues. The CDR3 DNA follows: TGTGCCAGCAGCCTCCGGGAGCAAGAGACCCAGTACTTC. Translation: CASSLREQETQYF.

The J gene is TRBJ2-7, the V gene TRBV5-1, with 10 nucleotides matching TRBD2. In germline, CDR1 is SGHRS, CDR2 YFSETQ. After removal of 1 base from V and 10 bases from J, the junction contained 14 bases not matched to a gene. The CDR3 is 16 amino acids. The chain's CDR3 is CASSLRAGGIGSPQYF. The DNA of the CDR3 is TGCGCCAGCAGCTTGCGAGCGGGGGGGATTGGATCTCCCCAGTACTTC.

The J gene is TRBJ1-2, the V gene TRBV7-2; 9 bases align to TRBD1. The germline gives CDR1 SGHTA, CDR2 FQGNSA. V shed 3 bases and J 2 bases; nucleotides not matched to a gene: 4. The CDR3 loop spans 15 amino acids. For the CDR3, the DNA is TGTGCCAGCAGCTTGGGGACAGGGTACAACTATGGCTACACCTTC. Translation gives CASSLGTGYNYGYTF.

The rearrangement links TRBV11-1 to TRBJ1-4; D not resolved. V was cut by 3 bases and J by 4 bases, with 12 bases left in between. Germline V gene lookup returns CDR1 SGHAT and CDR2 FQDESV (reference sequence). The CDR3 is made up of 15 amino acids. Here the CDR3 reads CASSLEIEGNEKLFF. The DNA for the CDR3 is TGTGCCAGCAGCTTGGAGATCGAGGGTAATGAAAAACTGTTTTTT.

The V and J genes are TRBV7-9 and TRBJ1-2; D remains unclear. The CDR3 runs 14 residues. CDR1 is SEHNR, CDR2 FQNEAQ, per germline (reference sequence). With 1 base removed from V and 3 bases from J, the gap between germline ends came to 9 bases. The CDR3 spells CASSLVGVDYGYTF. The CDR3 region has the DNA TGTGCCAGCAGCTTAGTCGGGGTTGACTATGGCTACACCTTC.

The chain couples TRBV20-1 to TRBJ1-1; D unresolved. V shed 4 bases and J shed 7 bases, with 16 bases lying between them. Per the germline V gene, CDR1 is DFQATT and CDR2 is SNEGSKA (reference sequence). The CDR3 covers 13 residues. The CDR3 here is CSAKSGRRGEAFF. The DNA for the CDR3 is TGCAGTGCTAAAAGCGGGAGGCGCGGTGAAGCTTTCTTT.

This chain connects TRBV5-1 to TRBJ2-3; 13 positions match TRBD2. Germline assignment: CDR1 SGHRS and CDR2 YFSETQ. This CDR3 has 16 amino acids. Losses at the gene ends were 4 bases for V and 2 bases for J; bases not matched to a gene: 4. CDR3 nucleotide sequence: TGCGCCAGCAGCGGGGGGACTAGCGGGACCACAGATACGCAGTATTTT. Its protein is CASSGGTSGTTDTQYF.

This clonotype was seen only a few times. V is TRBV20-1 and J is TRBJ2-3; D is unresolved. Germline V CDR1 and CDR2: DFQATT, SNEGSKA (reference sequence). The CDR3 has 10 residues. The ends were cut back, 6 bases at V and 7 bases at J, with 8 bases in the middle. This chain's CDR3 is CSADSNTQYF. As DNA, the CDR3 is TGCAGTGCCGACTCCAATACGCAGTATTTT.

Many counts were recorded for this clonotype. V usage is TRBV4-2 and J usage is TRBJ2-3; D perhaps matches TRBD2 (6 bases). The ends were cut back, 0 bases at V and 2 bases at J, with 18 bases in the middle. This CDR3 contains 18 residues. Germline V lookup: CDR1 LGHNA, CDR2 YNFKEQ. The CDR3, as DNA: TGTGCCAGCAGCCAAGATGGGAGGTTACCAGATGACACAGATACGCAGTATTTT. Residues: CASSQDGRLPDDTDTQYF.

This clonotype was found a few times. For the CDR3, the DNA is TGCGCCAGCAGCCAAGATCGAACGGATTATAATTCACCCCTCCACTTT. Translated: CASSQDRTDYNSPLHF. The chain links TRBV4-3 to TRBJ1-6; D is undetermined. The length of the CDR3 is 16 residues. V lost 0 bases and J lost 4, with 10 bases in between. Germline lookup yields CDR1 LGHNA and CDR2 YSLEER.

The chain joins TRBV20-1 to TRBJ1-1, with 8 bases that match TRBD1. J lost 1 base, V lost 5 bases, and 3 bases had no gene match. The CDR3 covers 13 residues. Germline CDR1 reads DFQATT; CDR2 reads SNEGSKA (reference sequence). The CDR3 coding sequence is TGCAGTGCTGTTGGACAGGGGAACACTGAAGCTTTCTTT. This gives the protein CSAVGQGNTEAFF.

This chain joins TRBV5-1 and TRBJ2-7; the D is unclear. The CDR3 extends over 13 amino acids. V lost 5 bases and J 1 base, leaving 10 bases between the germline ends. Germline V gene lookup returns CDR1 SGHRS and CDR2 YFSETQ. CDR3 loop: CASRSDGSYEQYF. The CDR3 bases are TGCGCCAGCAGATCGGACGGTTCCTACGAGCAGTACTTC.

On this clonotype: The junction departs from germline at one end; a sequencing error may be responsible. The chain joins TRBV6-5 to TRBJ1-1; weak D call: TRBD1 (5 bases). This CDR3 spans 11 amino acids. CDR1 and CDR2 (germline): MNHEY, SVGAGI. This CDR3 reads CASSQGTETFF. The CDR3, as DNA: TGTGCCAGCAGCCAGGGCACTGAAACTTTCTTT.